This note documents a single T cell receptor (beta chain) sequence. V lost 0 bases, J lost 8 bases, and 7 bases lay in between. This CDR3 region has 12 residues. Germline V lookup: CDR1 LNHNV, CDR2 YYDKDF (reference sequence). The table came from immunoSEQ multiplex PCR; TCRdb's copy has only in-frame clones and leaves some out. This table holds roughly 100,000 clones, around 88% found once. This specimen comes from a study of blood T cell repertoires in COVID-19. At the level of the study: From T cells, B-cell-depleted T cells, or PBMCs came the material, which was cDNA or gDNA.

The sample was peripheral blood. The rearrangement uses TRBV15 and TRBJ1-2, with D uncertain. The sequence was collected from a human donor in a cohort sampled during active COVID-19. Written as DNA, the CDR3 is TGTGCCACCAGCAGAGATCGGGAAGGCTACACCTTC. This codes for CATSRDREGYTF.